These T cell receptor beta chains were read from a single sample in a study of shared clonotypes between healthy human individuals. The protocol was immunoSEQ multiplex PCR, while the TCRdb copy is restricted to in-frame clones and leaves out a portion. The data show 500,000 to 700,000 clones, roughly 95% seen once. Sequences were obtained from naive CD8+ T cells sorted from blood. These receptors all come from a woman younger than 45 in good health. Each CDR3 is given with its conserved first and last residue. The D gene is left open where the match is weak. Clone sizes are given selectively: once, few, many, or a class where the clone is expanded.

J gene: TRBJ1-4
V gene: TRBV2
D gene: -
clone size: -
CDR3 DNA: TGTGCCACCCCACAGGGCCGAGGTGAAAAACTGTTTTTT
CDR3 protein: CATPQGRGEKLFF

J gene: TRBJ2-1
V gene: TRBV30
D gene: -
clone size: -
CDR3 DNA: TGTGCCTGGGACGGGATCTACAATGAGCAGTTCTTC
CDR3 protein: CAWDGIYNEQFF

J gene: TRBJ2-7
V gene: TRBV27
D gene: -
clone size: -
CDR3 DNA: TGTGCCAGCAGTTTACTTAGGGACCACGAGCAGTACTTC
CDR3 protein: CASSLLRDHEQYF

J gene: TRBJ2-5
V gene: TRBV27
D gene: -
clone size: once
CDR3 DNA: TGTGCCAGCAGTTCGCTTCGTATTAGGGGCAAAGAGACCCAGTACTTC
CDR3 protein: CASSSLRIRGKETQYF

J gene: TRBJ2-7
V gene: TRBV4-1
D gene: TRBD2
clone size: -
CDR3 DNA: TGCGCCAGCAGCCAGTTCACTAGCGGAAGCTCCTACGAGCAGTACTTC
CDR3 protein: CASSQFTSGSSYEQYF

J gene: TRBJ2-7
V gene: TRBV29-1
D gene: TRBD2
clone size: -
CDR3 DNA: TGCAGCGTTCCACTATCCGGGACTAGCGGCCCCTACGAGCAGTACTTC
CDR3 protein: CSVPLSGTSGPYEQYF

J gene: TRBJ2-3
V gene: TRBV28
D gene: TRBD2
clone size: -
CDR3 DNA: TGTGCCAGCAGTTTCCCCACAAGCGGGAGCGATATGGATACGCAGTATTTT
CDR3 protein: CASSFPTSGSDMDTQYF

J gene: TRBJ2-7
V gene: TRBV5-1
D gene: -
clone size: few
CDR3 DNA: TGCGCCAGCAGCTTGGGAGACTACGAGCAGTACTTC
CDR3 protein: CASSLGDYEQYF

J gene: TRBJ2-3
V gene: TRBV27
D gene: TRBD2
clone size: -
CDR3 DNA: TGTGCCAGCAGTCCCATACTAGCGGGAGGGCCGGATACGCAGTATTTT
CDR3 protein: CASSPILAGGPDTQYF

J gene: TRBJ2-7
V gene: TRBV5-4
D gene: TRBD1
clone size: -
CDR3 DNA: TGTGCCAGCAGCTCACGGGACAGAGCCTACGAGCAGTACTTC
CDR3 protein: CASSSRDRAYEQYF

J gene: TRBJ2-7
V gene: TRBV6-1
D gene: -
clone size: -
CDR3 DNA: TGTGCCAGCAACCCCGTTGAGACGCTCCCCTACGAGCAGTACTTC
CDR3 protein: CASNPVETLPYEQYF

J gene: TRBJ2-1
V gene: TRBV7-9
D gene: TRBD2
clone size: -
CDR3 DNA: TGTGCCAGCAGCTTAGCGCTAGCGGGGGCCTCCTACAATGAGCAGTTCTTC
CDR3 protein: CASSLALAGASYNEQFF

J gene: TRBJ1-1
V gene: TRBV5-4
D gene: -
clone size: -
CDR3 DNA: TGTGCCAGCAGCTTTGGATCACTAGTGGCTTTCTTT
CDR3 protein: CASSFGSLVAFF

J gene: TRBJ1-1
V gene: TRBV9
D gene: -
clone size: -
CDR3 DNA: TGTGCCAGCAGCGTAGGGGACCTGAACACTGAAGCTTTCTTT
CDR3 protein: CASSVGDLNTEAFF

J gene: TRBJ2-3
V gene: TRBV19
D gene: TRBD2
clone size: -
CDR3 DNA: TGTGCCAGTAGTTTATCGGGACTAGCGTCCGATACGCAGTATTTT
CDR3 protein: CASSLSGLASDTQYF

J gene: TRBJ2-1
V gene: TRBV7-9
D gene: -
clone size: -
CDR3 DNA: TGTGCCAGCAGCCGCCAGGTCACCCCCTCGGGGTACAATGAGCAGTTCTTC
CDR3 protein: CASSRQVTPSGYNEQFF

J gene: TRBJ2-7
V gene: TRBV10-2
D gene: -
clone size: -
CDR3 DNA: TGCGCCATCTCCCCAGGGACGTCCGAGCAGTACTTC
CDR3 protein: CAISPGTSEQYF

J gene: TRBJ2-7
V gene: TRBV9
D gene: -
clone size: -
CDR3 DNA: TGTGCCAGCAGCGCGAAAAGGGGGGCCGGCGAGCAGTACTTC
CDR3 protein: CASSAKRGAGEQYF

J gene: TRBJ2-2
V gene: TRBV7-9
D gene: -
clone size: -
CDR3 DNA: TGTGCCAGCAGCTGGTGGCGGACCGGGGAGCTGTTTTTT
CDR3 protein: CASSWWRTGELFF

J gene: TRBJ2-7
V gene: TRBV27
D gene: -
clone size: -
CDR3 DNA: TGTGCCAGCAGTCCCCTACCTACAGGGCCCTCCTACGAGCAGTACTTC
CDR3 protein: CASSPLPTGPSYEQYF

J gene: TRBJ2-1
V gene: TRBV28
D gene: -
clone size: -
CDR3 DNA: TGTGCCAGCAGTTTGATGGAGGACTACAATGAGCAGTTCTTC
CDR3 protein: CASSLMEDYNEQFF

J gene: TRBJ2-7
V gene: TRBV29-1
D gene: TRBD2
clone size: once
CDR3 DNA: TGCAGCGTCCCCGGGAGGAATTATTACGAGCAGTACTTC
CDR3 protein: CSVPGRNYYEQYF

J gene: TRBJ1-1
V gene: TRBV19
D gene: -
clone size: -
CDR3 DNA: TGTGCCAGTAGTATTATGGGAAACACTGAAGCTTTCTTT
CDR3 protein: CASSIMGNTEAFF

J gene: TRBJ1-2
V gene: TRBV7-2
D gene: TRBD1
clone size: -
CDR3 DNA: TGTGCCAGCAGCTTCGGAGACCGGGACAGGGGGCCCAGGAACTATGGCTACACCTTC
CDR3 protein: CASSFGDRDRGPRNYGYTF

J gene: TRBJ1-1
V gene: TRBV4-1
D gene: -
clone size: -
CDR3 DNA: TGCGCCAGCAGCCAAGATCGGAGAGGGGGCACTGAAGCTTTCTTT
CDR3 protein: CASSQDRRGGTEAFF

J gene: TRBJ2-4
V gene: TRBV2
D gene: -
clone size: -
CDR3 DNA: TGTGCCAGGGGGGTAGCCAAAAACATTCAGTACTTC
CDR3 protein: CARGVAKNIQYF

J gene: TRBJ2-5
V gene: TRBV6-5
D gene: -
clone size: -
CDR3 DNA: TGTGCCAGCAGTTCCTCCGCGATGACTGGACAAGAGACCCAGTACTTC
CDR3 protein: CASSSSAMTGQETQYF

J gene: TRBJ2-7
V gene: TRBV27
D gene: -
clone size: -
CDR3 DNA: TGTGCCAGCAGTGAGGTCGGAGGATACGAGCAGTACTTC
CDR3 protein: CASSEVGGYEQYF

J gene: TRBJ2-1
V gene: TRBV29-1
D gene: TRBD2
clone size: -
CDR3 DNA: TGCAGCGTTAGCGGGAGGGCGCGCTCCTACAATGAGCAGTTCTTC
CDR3 protein: CSVSGRARSYNEQFF

J gene: TRBJ2-1
V gene: TRBV20-1
D gene: -
clone size: -
CDR3 DNA: TGCAGTCCTCTTCGCTATGAGCAGTTCTTC
CDR3 protein: CSPLRYEQFF

J gene: TRBJ1-1
V gene: TRBV19
D gene: -
clone size: -
CDR3 DNA: TGTGCCAGTAGTCTGGGGCTGATCGGGAACACTGAAGCTTTCTTT
CDR3 protein: CASSLGLIGNTEAFF

J gene: TRBJ2-7
V gene: TRBV28
D gene: -
clone size: -
CDR3 DNA: TGTGCCAGCAGTTATGCCCCCGGGGTGACCTACGAGCAGTACTTC
CDR3 protein: CASSYAPGVTYEQYF

J gene: TRBJ2-1
V gene: TRBV29-1
D gene: TRBD2
clone size: -
CDR3 DNA: TGCAGCGTTGAAGGCTCCCTAGCGGGTGGGAATGAGCAGTTCTTC
CDR3 protein: CSVEGSLAGGNEQFF

J gene: TRBJ2-2
V gene: TRBV27
D gene: -
clone size: -
CDR3 DNA: TGTGCCAGCAGTTACAATGCCGGGGAGCTGTTTTTT
CDR3 protein: CASSYNAGELFF

J gene: TRBJ2-1
V gene: TRBV7-9
D gene: -
clone size: -
CDR3 DNA: TGTGCCAGCAGCTTTTCGCTCGGTAATGAGCAGTTCTTC
CDR3 protein: CASSFSLGNEQFF

J gene: TRBJ2-7
V gene: TRBV5-8
D gene: -
clone size: -
CDR3 DNA: TGTGCCAGCAATTGGGGAACCTACGAGCAGTACTTC
CDR3 protein: CASNWGTYEQYF